The 21 T cell receptor beta chains listed next were all sequenced from one sample in a study of blood T cell repertoires in COVID-19. The assay was immunoSEQ multiplex PCR, and TCRdb's table has in-frame clones only and misses some. The repertoire includes around 160,000 clones, about 83% of them detected once, and 10% sits in the top ten. Sequenced sample: peripheral blood. The origin of the receptors is a woman aged 65 to 85 with COVID-19, enrolled during active disease.

The rearrangement joins TRBV10-1 to TRBJ1-1; D is unresolved. From germline, CDR1 is WNHNN and CDR2 SYGVQD (reference sequence). The CDR3 spans 14 residues. V lost 6 bases and J lost 10, with 21 bases in between. The CDR3 sequence is CASSESSGSVGAFF. The CDR3 DNA follows: TGCGCCAGCAGCGAAAGTTCGGGGTCAGTGGGAGCTTTCTTT.

This clone showed up just a few times. The V call is TRBV6-1, the J call TRBJ2-1; TRBD1 might be the D (6 bases). This CDR3 comprises 15 residues. CDR1 and CDR2 from the germline V gene are MNHNS and SASEGT. V shed 1 base and J shed 3 bases, with 10 bases lying between them. The DNA of the CDR3 is TGTGCCAGCAGTGAAGAAGGACAGTACTACAATGAGCAGTTCTTC. It encodes CASSEEGQYYNEQFF.

The J gene is TRBJ1-1, the V gene TRBV7-3; TRBD1 matches 8 bases. There are 14 residues in the CDR3. V was pared by 5 bases and J by 4 bases, with 6 bases of the junction left unmatched. CDR1 and CDR2 (germline): SGHTA, FQGTGA. The CDR3 DNA follows: TGTGCCAGCAGCCCGGCGACAGGGGCCACTGAAGCTTTCTTT. It translates to CASSPATGATEAFF.

V and J are TRBV7-6 and TRBJ1-5, with a possible D match to TRBD1 (6 bases). The germline V gene encodes CDR1 SGHVS and CDR2 FNYEAQ. V was clipped by 2 bases and J by 0 bases, with 14 bases between them. The CDR3 has 17 residues. For the CDR3, the DNA is TGTGCCAGCAGCTTACTTCGGACAGAGGATAGCAATCAGCCCCAGCATTTT. Translation: CASSLLRTEDSNQPQHF.

V and J are TRBV25-1 and TRBJ1-2; D is possibly TRBD1 (6 bases). The CDR3 has 17 amino acids. Trimming removed 3 bases from V and 8 bases from J, with 25 bases in between. The germline V gene has CDR1 MGHDK and CDR2 SYGVNS. CDR3 bases: TGTGCCAGCAGTGACCGAATTCCCGGGACATCGAAACGGGGCTACACCTTC. Protein: CASSDRIPGTSKRGYTF.

This sequence joins TRBV4-1 and TRBJ1-1, with TRBD1 identical over 7 bases. Germline values: CDR1 MGHRA, CDR2 YSYEKL. The CDR3 sequence is 16 residues long. V was clipped by 1 base and J by 1 base; unmatched bases: 6. The CDR3 is CASSQGSRTGNTEAFF. The CDR3 DNA follows: TGCGCCAGCAGCCAAGGATCAAGGACAGGGAACACTGAAGCTTTCTTT.

The chain combines TRBV11-1 with TRBJ1-6; D might be TRBD1 (6 bases). In germline, CDR1 is SGHAT, CDR2 FQDESV (reference sequence). V was cut by 4 bases and J by 4 bases, with 8 bases left in between. The CDR3 spans 14 residues. The CDR3 coding sequence is TGTGCCAGCAGCTGGACAGCTTATAATTCACCCCTCCACTTT. Encoded protein: CASSWTAYNSPLHF.

A single count supports this clone. The genes are TRBV7-8 and TRBJ2-2; a possible D gene is TRBD2 (6 bases). This CDR3 is 16 amino acids long. The ends were cut back, 3 bases at V and 3 bases at J, with 14 bases in the middle. Germline V gene lookup returns CDR1 SGHVS and CDR2 FQNEAQ. Here the CDR3 DNA reads TGTGCCAGCAGCTTGGGAGGAATGTCGTACACCGGGGAGCTGTTTTTT. Protein: CASSLGGMSYTGELFF.

The genes are TRBV7-9 and TRBJ2-2, with D perhaps TRBD2 (7 bases). Germline lookup yields CDR1 SEHNR and CDR2 FQNEAQ (reference sequence). This CDR3 is 16 amino acids long. With 5 bases removed from V and 4 bases from J, the gap between germline ends came to 17 bases. This CDR3 reads CASSPQAGASTGELFF. The CDR3 region has the DNA TGTGCCAGCAGCCCCCAGGCGGGGGCGAGCACCGGGGAGCTGTTTTTT.

The rearrangement links TRBV9 to TRBJ1-1; a weak D match, TRBD1 (5 bases). V was cut by 4 bases and J by 8 bases, with 27 bases left in between. Per germline, CDR1 SGDLS and CDR2 YYNGEE. This CDR3 comprises 17 residues. CDR3 nucleotides: TGTGCCAGCAGCCTGCAAATTAACGGGGCGGGGGGTCCGGAAGCTTTCTTT. Its protein is CASSLQINGAGGPEAFF.

CDR3 protein: CASSGQVFYGYTF. The CDR3 DNA is TGTGCCAGCAGTGGTCAGGTTTTCTACGGCTACACCTTC. This chain connects TRBV2 to TRBJ1-2, with no clear D. The CDR3 runs 13 residues. Germline CDR1 SNHLY, CDR2 FYNNEI. Trimming pared 4 bases from V and 8 bases from J, leaving 14 bases between. The whole variable domain, remainder taken from reference TRBV2 and TRBJ1-2, is EPEVTQTPSHQVTQMGQEVILRCVPISNHLYFYWYRQILGQKVEFLVSFYNNEISEKSEIFDDQFSVERPDGSNFTLKIRSTKLEDSAMYFCASSGQVFYGYTFGSGTRLTVV.

V is TRBV5-1 and J is TRBJ1-1; D is ambiguous. The germline V and J ends were trimmed by 4 bases and 0 bases, with 16 bases remaining between them. Germline CDR1 is SGHRS and CDR2 is YFSETQ. The CDR3 loop spans 16 amino acids. In DNA form, the CDR3 reads TGCGCCAGCAGCGGAGATTTAGCTTTATTGAACACTGAAGCTTTCTTT. Its translation is CASSGDLALLNTEAFF.

The chain has TRBV13 and TRBJ1-3; D gene unclear. V shed 7 bases and J shed 7 bases, with 14 bases lying between them. The CDR3 has 13 residues. Germline CDR1 is PRHDT and CDR2 is FYEKMQ (reference sequence). Here the CDR3 reads CASTRGIENTIYF. The CDR3 DNA reads as TGTGCCAGCACACGAGGCATTGAGAACACCATATATTTT.

The rearrangement uses TRBV15 and TRBJ1-3; D gene ambiguous. The length of the CDR3 is 16 residues. The V end was cut by 0 bases, the J end by 3 bases, with 12 bases between. From germline, CDR1 is LNHNV and CDR2 YYDKDF (reference sequence). The CDR3 nucleotides are TGTGCCACCAGCAGAGATGGAGTGGATGGTGGAAACACCATATATTTT. Protein sequence: CATSRDGVDGGNTIYF.

CDR3 sequence (DNA): TGTGCCAGCAGCCAGAGCCTATCCTACAATGAGCAGTTCTTC. Translation: CASSQSLSYNEQFF. The genes are TRBV3-1 (or the pseudogene TRBV3-2) and TRBJ2-1; D gene uncertain. V was clipped by 3 bases and J by 1 base, with 7 bases between them. This CDR3 has 14 residues. CDR1 is LGHDT and CDR2 is YNNKEL in the germline V gene (reference sequence).

This sequence joins TRBV5-6 and TRBJ2-5; D is perhaps TRBD1 (6 bases). The V end was cut by 0 bases, the J end by 5 bases, with 26 bases between. Germline V gene lookup returns CDR1 SGHDT and CDR2 YYEEEE. The CDR3 sequence is 19 residues long. CDR3 bases: TGTGCCAGCAGCTTGGGGGGTACAGGGAAGGGGCCCAATCGGGAGACCCAGTACTTC. As protein: CASSLGGTGKGPNRETQYF.

The chain uses TRBV5-1 and TRBJ2-3; D perhaps matches TRBD2 (5 bases). Germline lookup yields CDR1 SGHRS and CDR2 YFSETQ. Trimming stripped 2 bases from V and 2 bases from J, with 9 bases between. The CDR3 spans 14 residues. CDR3 DNA sequence: TGCGCCAGCAGCTTTTTGGGAGCCACAGATACGCAGTATTTT. It encodes CASSFLGATDTQYF.

The chain links TRBV5-1 to TRBJ1-4; no reliable D call. The V gene lost 3 bases and the J gene lost 8 bases, with 20 bases spanning the gap. Germline V gives CDR1 SGHRS, CDR2 YFSETQ. The CDR3 sequence is 16 residues long. The CDR3 reads CASSSDAYGLGEKLFF. The CDR3 coding sequence is TGCGCCAGCAGCTCAGACGCTTACGGACTCGGGGAAAAACTGTTTTTT. The variable domain in full, with the rest retrieved from reference TRBV5-1 and TRBJ1-4, is KAGVTQTPRYLIKTRGQQVTLSCSPISGHRSVSWYQQTPGQGLQFLFEYFSETQRNKGNFPGRFSGRQFSNSRSEMNVSTLELGDSALYLCASSSDAYGLGEKLFFGSGTQLSVL.

This clone was recorded only once. The chain uses TRBV6-5 and TRBJ2-1; TRBD2 aligns across 9 bases. This CDR3 has 14 residues. V lost 7 bases and J lost 8; bases outside the gene matches: 9. CDR1 MNHEY and CDR2 SVGAGI come from the germline V gene. The CDR3 loop is CASTKRGVRDEQFF. For the CDR3, the DNA is TGTGCCAGCACCAAGCGGGGGGTTCGAGATGAGCAGTTCTTC.

The genes are TRBV28 and TRBJ1-5, with 9 bases fitting TRBD1. V lost 10 bases and J lost 2; bases outside the gene matches: 6. In germline, CDR1 is MDHEN, CDR2 SYDVKM. CDR3 length: 14 residues. The CDR3 DNA reads TGTGCCACAAAGACAGGGGGACGCAATCAGCCCCAGCATTTT. This codes for CATKTGGRNQPQHF.

V gene TRBV2 combines with J gene TRBJ1-4; no definite D call. The V gene lost 6 bases and the J gene lost 4 bases, with 12 bases spanning the gap. CDR1 and CDR2 (germline): SNHLY, FYNNEI. The CDR3 runs 14 residues. CDR3 nucleotide sequence: TGTGCCAGCAGCATAACATACCGTAATGAAAAACTGTTTTTT. Translated, it gives CASSITYRNEKLFF.